The TCR beta chain described here comes from a study of shared clonotypes between healthy human individuals. Study-wide findings and caveats: Four donors held about 4.6% of naive CD4 clonotypes in common. Researchers found naive subsets generally carried larger estimated richness than memory subsets.

With respect to this clone: Its antigen is unidentified.

Genomic DNA belonging to each subset was distributed in equal measure over several immunoSEQ plates. Using 200 ng DNA, some 30,000 T cell genomes, the sorted-subset replicate PCRs were run. The repertoire was sequenced with immunoSEQ multiplex PCR; TCRdb's copy has only in-frame clones and lacks some. This sample has approximately 2,300,000 clones, with 85% to 95% found just once. CDR3 length: 14 amino acids. Deletions cut 2 bases from V and 3 bases from J, with 10 bases between. Per germline, CDR1 SGHNT and CDR2 YYREEE (reference sequence). The chain combines TRBV5-4 with TRBJ2-3, with a weak D call TRBD1 (6 bases). This sequence originates from a young man in good health. Some clones in this sample may be carry-over from other donors' samples. Material for sequencing was naive CD4+ T cells from PBMCs. Subset here: CD45RA+ positively selected. The CDR3 spells CASSFTQGTDTQYF. The CDR3 DNA is TGTGCCAGCAGCTTTACACAGGGAACAGATACGCAGTATTTT.